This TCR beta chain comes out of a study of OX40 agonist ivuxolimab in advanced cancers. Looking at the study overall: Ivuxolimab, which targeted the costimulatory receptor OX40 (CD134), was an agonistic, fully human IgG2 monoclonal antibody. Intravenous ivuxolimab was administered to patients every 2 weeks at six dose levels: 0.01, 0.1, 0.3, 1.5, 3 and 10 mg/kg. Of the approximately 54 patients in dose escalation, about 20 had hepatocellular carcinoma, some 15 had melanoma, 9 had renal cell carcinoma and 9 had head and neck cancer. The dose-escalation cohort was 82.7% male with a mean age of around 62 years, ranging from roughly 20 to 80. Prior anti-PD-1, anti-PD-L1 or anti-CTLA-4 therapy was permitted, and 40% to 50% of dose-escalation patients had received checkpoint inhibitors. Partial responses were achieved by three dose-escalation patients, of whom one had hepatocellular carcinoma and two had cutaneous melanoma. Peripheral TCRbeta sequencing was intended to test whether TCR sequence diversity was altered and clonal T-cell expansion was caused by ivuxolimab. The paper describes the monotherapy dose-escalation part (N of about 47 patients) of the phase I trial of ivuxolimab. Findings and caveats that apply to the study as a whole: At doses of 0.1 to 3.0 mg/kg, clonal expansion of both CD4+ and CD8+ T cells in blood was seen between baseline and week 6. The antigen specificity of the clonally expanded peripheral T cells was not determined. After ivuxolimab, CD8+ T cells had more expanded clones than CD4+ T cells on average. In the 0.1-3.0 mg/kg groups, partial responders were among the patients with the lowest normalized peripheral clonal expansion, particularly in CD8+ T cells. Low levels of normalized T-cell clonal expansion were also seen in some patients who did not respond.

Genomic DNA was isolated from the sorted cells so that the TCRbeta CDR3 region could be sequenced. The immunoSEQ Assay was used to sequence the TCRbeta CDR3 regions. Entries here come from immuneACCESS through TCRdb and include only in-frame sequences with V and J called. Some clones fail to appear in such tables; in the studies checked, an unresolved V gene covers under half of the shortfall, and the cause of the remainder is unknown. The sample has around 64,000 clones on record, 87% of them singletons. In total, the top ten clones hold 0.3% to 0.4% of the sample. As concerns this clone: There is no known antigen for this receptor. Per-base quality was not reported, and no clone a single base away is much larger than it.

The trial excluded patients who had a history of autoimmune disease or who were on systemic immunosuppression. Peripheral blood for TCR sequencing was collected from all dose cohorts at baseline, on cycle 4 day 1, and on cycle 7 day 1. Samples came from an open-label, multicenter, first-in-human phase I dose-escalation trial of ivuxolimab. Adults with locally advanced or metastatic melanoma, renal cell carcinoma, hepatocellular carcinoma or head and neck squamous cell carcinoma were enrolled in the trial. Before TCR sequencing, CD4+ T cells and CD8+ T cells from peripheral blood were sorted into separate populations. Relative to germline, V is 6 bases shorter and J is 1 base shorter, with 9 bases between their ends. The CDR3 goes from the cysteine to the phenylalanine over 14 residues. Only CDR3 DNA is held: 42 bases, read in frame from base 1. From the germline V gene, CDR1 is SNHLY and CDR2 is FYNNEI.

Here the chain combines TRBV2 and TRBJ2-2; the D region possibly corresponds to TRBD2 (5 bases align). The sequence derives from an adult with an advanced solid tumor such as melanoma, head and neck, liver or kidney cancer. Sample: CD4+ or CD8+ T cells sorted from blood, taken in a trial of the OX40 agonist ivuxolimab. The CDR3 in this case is CASREDGNTGELFF. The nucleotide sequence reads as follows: TGTGCCAGCAGGGAGGACGGGAACACCGGGGAGCTGTTTTTT.